These T cell receptor beta chains were read from a single sample in a study of blood T cell repertoires in COVID-19. This table comes from immunoSEQ multiplex PCR, and its TCRdb copy is limited to in-frame clones, with some not included. The profile shows roughly 140,000 clones, about four fifths of them singletons. Sequencing was carried out using peripheral blood. These receptors came from a human donor in a cohort sampled during active COVID-19. Both conserved end residues are part of each CDR3. The D gene is left open where the match is weak. The size entry is marked missing in some rows and otherwise reads once, few, many or a size class.

j_call d_call v_call clone_size cdr3_aa cdr3_nt
TRBJ2-5 NA TRBV11-3 NA CATPGGRLTQYF TGTGCCACCCCCGGGGGGCGGTTGACCCAGTACTTC
TRBJ1-1 NA TRBV6-5 NA CASSYSTGPYGTEAFF TGTGCCAGCAGTTACTCGACAGGCCCCTACGGCACTGAAGCTTTCTTT
TRBJ2-2 TRBD1 TRBV9 once CASALGQGGAGELFF TGTGCCAGCGCCTTGGGACAGGGAGGGGCCGGGGAGCTGTTTTTT
TRBJ2-5 TRBD2 TRBV5-1 NA CASSFSGGGETQYF TGCGCCAGCAGCTTTAGCGGGGGTGGTGAGACCCAGTACTTC
TRBJ1-2 NA TRBV6-1 NA CASSEQRSTLLGYTF TGTGCCAGCAGTGAACAGAGGTCAACCCTATTAGGCTACACCTTC
TRBJ2-3 NA TRBV13 NA CASSLGSGPWRNTQYF TGTGCCAGCAGCTTAGGTAGCGGTCCCTGGCGCAATACGCAGTATTTT
TRBJ1-4 NA TRBV6-2/TRBV6-3 NA CASSYSPTDTTTNEKLFF TGTGCCAGCAGTTACTCCCCGACAGATACTACAACTAATGAAAAACTGTTTTTT
TRBJ2-7 TRBD2 TRBV5-1 once CASSLATGLVGEQYF TGCGCCAGCAGCTTGGCTACCGGACTAGTGGGCGAGCAGTACTTC
TRBJ2-2 TRBD1 TRBV18 NA CASSPLTGTNTGELFF TGTGCCAGCTCACCCCTGACAGGGACAAACACCGGGGAGCTGTTTTTT
TRBJ1-1 TRBD1 TRBV5-1 NA CASSQGGQGTEAFF TGCGCCAGCAGCCAAGGGGGACAGGGGACTGAAGCTTTCTTT
TRBJ2-7 NA TRBV27 NA CASSAVFGKQYF TGTGCCAGCAGTGCCGTATTTGGCAAGCAGTACTTC
TRBJ2-3 TRBD1 TRBV24-1 NA CATSEQGQGGADTQYF TGTGCCACCAGTGAACAGGGACAGGGAGGCGCAGATACGCAGTATTTT
TRBJ1-1 NA TRBV2 few CASLQQQNTEAFF TGTGCCAGCCTTCAACAGCAGAACACTGAAGCTTTCTTT
TRBJ2-5 TRBD1 TRBV5-1 NA CASSLAWDSKETQYF TGCGCCAGCAGCTTGGCATGGGACAGTAAAGAGACCCAGTACTTC
TRBJ1-2 TRBD1 TRBV2 NA CASSPQGDGYTF TGTGCCAGCAGTCCACAGGGGGACGGCTACACCTTC
TRBJ2-2 TRBD2 TRBV25-1 NA CASSRGGLGGTGELFF TGTGCCAGCAGTCGAGGGGGACTAGGGGGGACCGGGGAGCTGTTTTTT
TRBJ1-1 NA TRBV11-3 NA CASSQGGTEAFF TGTGCCAGCAGCCAAGGGGGCACTGAAGCTTTCTTT
TRBJ2-7 TRBD1 TRBV27 once CASRPPGTGFYEQYF TGTGCCAGCAGGCCCCCCGGGACAGGCTTCTACGAGCAGTACTTC
TRBJ2-5 NA TRBV7-6 NA CASSRDLQDSQETQYF TGTGCCAGCAGCCGAGATTTACAGGACAGCCAAGAGACCCAGTACTTC
TRBJ2-1 NA TRBV13 NA CASSFDTSNPQFF TGTGCCAGCAGCTTCGACACAAGTAACCCTCAGTTCTTC
TRBJ2-7 TRBD2 TRBV4-2 NA CASSQDPPSGKYF TGTGCCAGCAGCCAAGATCCTCCTAGCGGGAAGTACTTC
TRBJ2-2 TRBD1 TRBV28 once CASSSPLTGTGVGGSTGELFF TGTGCCAGCAGTTCACCTCTAACCGGGACAGGGGTCGGCGGTAGCACCGGGGAGCTGTTTTTT
TRBJ2-5 NA TRBV6-5 NA CASSYSIGPGETQYF TGTGCCAGCAGTTACTCGATCGGTCCAGGGGAGACCCAGTACTTC
TRBJ1-1 TRBD1 TRBV2 NA CASRNRGGNTEAFF TGTGCCAGCAGAAACAGGGGGGGGAACACTGAAGCTTTCTTT
TRBJ1-1 TRBD1 TRBV15 NA CATSRGGQGVTEAFF TGTGCCACCAGCAGAGGGGGACAGGGCGTAACGGAAGCTTTCTTT
TRBJ2-7 NA TRBV11-2 NA CASTTGSEQYF TGTGCCAGCACTACAGGGAGCGAGCAGTACTTC
TRBJ1-6 TRBD1 TRBV7-9 NA CASSSRQGHNSPLHF TGTGCCAGCAGCTCAAGACAGGGACATAATTCACCCCTCCACTTT
TRBJ2-1 TRBD2 TRBV7-2 NA CASSSTRGGQGEQFF TGTGCCAGCAGCTCCACCCGGGGGGGCCAAGGTGAGCAGTTCTTC
TRBJ1-4 NA TRBV3-1/TRBV3-2 few CASSPTGVGRDTNEKLFF TGTGCCAGCAGCCCGACGGGCGTGGGCCGGGATACTAATGAAAAACTGTTTTTT